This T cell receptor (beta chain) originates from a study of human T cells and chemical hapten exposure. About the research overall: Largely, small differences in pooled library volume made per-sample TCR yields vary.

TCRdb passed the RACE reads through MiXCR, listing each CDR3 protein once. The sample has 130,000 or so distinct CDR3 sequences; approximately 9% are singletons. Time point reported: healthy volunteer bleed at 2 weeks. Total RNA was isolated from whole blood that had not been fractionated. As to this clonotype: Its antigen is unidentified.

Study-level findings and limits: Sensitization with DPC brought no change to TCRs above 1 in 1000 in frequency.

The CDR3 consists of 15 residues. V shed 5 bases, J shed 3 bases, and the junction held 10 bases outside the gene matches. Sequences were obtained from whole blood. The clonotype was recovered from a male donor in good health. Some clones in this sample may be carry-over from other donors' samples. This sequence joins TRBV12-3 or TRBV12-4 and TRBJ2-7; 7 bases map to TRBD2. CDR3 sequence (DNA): TGTGCCAGCAGTGGGGGGACTACCTCTAACTACGAGCAGTACTTC. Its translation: CASSGGTTSNYEQYF.